This T cell receptor (beta chain) was sequenced in a study of blood T cell repertoires in COVID-19 (dated by TCRdb to between 2020 and 2021). The study in broad terms: For ImmuneRACE Cohort 3, a participant was defined as recovered based on two consecutive negative NP/OP PCR tests, clearance by a healthcare professional, or resolution of symptoms. The repertoires were released in a freely available public database intended as a resource for research on the immune response to SARS-CoV-2. Nearly every sample came with metadata listing a de-identified subject ID, COVID-19 status, age in years and sex. The samples were drawn from two sources: the first 160 participants of the ongoing ImmuneRACE study, and 950 to 1,500 subjects contributed by 6 global collaborators. The collaborator samples originated in the United States, Italy and Spain and spanned the acute and convalescent phases of COVID-19. Where HLA class I and class II types were available, the types were taken from metadata supplied by the sample provider, not from assay-based typing. The material from the prospective study consisted of cDNA or gDNA derived from T cells, B-cell-depleted T cells, or PBMCs. Subjects who had been exposed to COVID-19, were actively infected with it, or had recovered from it provided the deeply sampled blood TCRbeta repertoires that made up the dataset. The paper's findings and limits, for the study overall: How much clinical and demographic metadata was included differed by source and by participant, and the metadata was provided uncurated.

The immunoSEQ Assay, a bias-controlled multiplex PCR, was used to amplify TCRbeta CDR3 regions from genomic DNA. On the study's bioinformatics: Within the assay, amplification of reference gene primers was used to estimate how many nucleated cells each sample contained. To quantify the absolute abundance of each unique TCRbeta CDR3 rearrangement, sequence reads were collapsed and filtered. For each sample, productive Simpson clonality was calculated as the square root of Simpson's diversity index across productive rearrangements. TCRdb obtained this table from immuneACCESS and retained in-frame rearrangements with V and J assigned. These tables miss some clones; where compared with another copy, unresolved V genes account for less than half of the shortfall, and the remainder is unexplained. V, J and clone size are those of that table, while D and trimming were read from the DNA. The sample table records some 200,000 clones; less than 90% of these occur just once. The top ten constitute 3% to 3.5% of the sample.

Participants in the prospective study were aged roughly 18 to 89 years, lived in 20 to 30 United States geographic areas, and enrolled through a virtual design. Cohort assignment in the prospective study relied on participant-reported clinical history from a screening survey and a study questionnaire. In the prospective study, whole blood, serum and a nasopharyngeal or oropharyngeal swab were collected from each participant by mobile phlebotomists. Participants in the prospective study had the option to provide additional blood draws and questionnaires over a roughly 2-month period. Prospective study blood samples were shipped either frozen or at room temperature before DNA extraction. Notes on this clone: What this receptor recognizes is not known. No clone much larger than this one lies a single base away; base qualities are absent.

Sequenced material: PBMCs or T cells enriched from blood (not recorded which). The receptor comes from a woman in her forties or fifties in a cohort exposed to, infected with or recovered from COVID-19 (not recorded which).

The CDR3 region: CASSLRSSYNEQFF. The DNA sequence reads TGTGCCAGCAGTTTGAGGAGCTCCTACAATGAGCAGTTCTTC. The chain is made from TRBV27 and TRBJ2-1; the D gene lacks a confident call. CDR1 and CDR2 (MNHEY, SMNVEV) derive from the germline V gene (reference sequence). The CDR3 contains 14 residues, cysteine and phenylalanine counted. The retained sequence is limited to the CDR3, 42 bases, with the frame set at the first base. Deletion took 3 bases off V and 0 bases off J, with a span of 6 bases between the germline ends.